These T cell receptor beta chains were read from a single sample in a study of control samples from healthy donors and cancer patients. The repertoire was sequenced with immunoSEQ multiplex PCR; TCRdb's copy has only in-frame clones and lacks some. The data show roughly 170,000 clones, 85% to 95% seen once. Sequencing was done on a sample of blood. All receptors come from an older woman in good health. Both conserved end residues are part of each CDR3. A D gene is named only where the DNA matches it firmly. For some rows the clone size is stated as once, few or many, or as a class when expanded; others skip it.

J | D | V | size | DNA | CDR3
TRBJ1-2 | TRBD1 | TRBV7-2 | NA | TGTGCCAGCAACACACAGGGGGCTACCTATGGCTACACCTTC | CASNTQGATYGYTF
TRBJ1-5 | NA | TRBV20-1 | NA | TGCAGTGCAAGTGGTTGGGAGTCGGGGAGCAATCAGCCCCAGCATTTT | CSASGWESGSNQPQHF
TRBJ1-3 | NA | TRBV15 | NA | TGTGCCACCAGCAGAGACCCGGGGCGAGAAAACACCATATATTTT | CATSRDPGRENTIYF
TRBJ1-5 | TRBD1 | TRBV29-1 | NA | TGCAGCGTTGGATGGGGCAGGGGGGATGGTCCCCAGCATTTT | CSVGWGRGDGPQHF
TRBJ1-5 | NA | TRBV6-1 | NA | TGTGCCAGCAGTGAGTTTGGACGGGACCAGCATTTT | CASSEFGRDQHF
TRBJ2-5 | TRBD2 | TRBV3-1/TRBV3-2 | once | TGTGCCAGCAGCCAAGATCGGGCGGGGGGGGAAGAGACCCAGTACTTC | CASSQDRAGGEETQYF
TRBJ1-6 | NA | TRBV10-3 | NA | TGTGCCTCCCACGGAGGGGCGAACTATAATTCACCCCTCCACTTT | CASHGGANYNSPLHF
TRBJ2-6 | NA | TRBV5-4 | few | TGTGCCAGCAGCTTGGATAGGTTGGTCTCTGGGGCCAACGTCCTGACTTTC | CASSLDRLVSGANVLTF
TRBJ1-2 | TRBD1 | TRBV7-2 | NA | TGTGCCAGCAGCTTAGGGAGGGGGACAGGGGGTAACTATGGCTACACCTTC | CASSLGRGTGGNYGYTF
TRBJ2-7 | NA | TRBV7-9 | NA | TGTGCCAGCAGCTCCGACAACTACGAGCAGTACTTC | CASSSDNYEQYF
TRBJ1-4 | NA | TRBV7-6 | NA | TGTGCCAGCAGCTTAGCACCGACGGTTATTGAAAAACTGTTTTTT | CASSLAPTVIEKLFF
TRBJ2-3 | NA | TRBV7-2 | NA | TGTGCCAGCAGCTTTGGATTGGGGAGTCGAGATACGCAGTATTTT | CASSFGLGSRDTQYF
TRBJ2-1 | NA | TRBV20-1 | NA | TGCAGTGCTAGCGGAAACAATGAGCAGTTCTTC | CSASGNNEQFF
TRBJ1-2 | NA | TRBV20-1 | NA | TGCAGTGCTACGGACGGGGACTACACCTTC | CSATDGDYTF
TRBJ1-6 | TRBD1 | TRBV7-2 | NA | TGTGCCAGCAGCTTAATGGACAGGGGAGATTCACCCCTCCACTTT | CASSLMDRGDSPLHF
TRBJ2-1 | NA | TRBV5-4 | NA | TGTGCCAGCGGGAGAGGCGGGGAAAGCTCCTACAATGAGCAGTTCTTC | CASGRGGESSYNEQFF
TRBJ2-2 | TRBD2 | TRBV5-1 | NA | TGCGCCAGCAGCTCTATTTATAGCGGGGGGACCGGCGGGGAGCTGTTTTTT | CASSSIYSGGTGGELFF